The clone carrying this TCR beta chain has a handful of counts. What it binds is not known. The data were obtained in a study of CD8 T cells in Susac syndrome. With random hexamers, reverse transcription was performed on about 0.45 to 1 ug of RNA. TCRdb processed the immunoSEQ multiplex PCR reads anew with MiXCR; each CDR3 protein has one entry. The sample has 100,000 to 150,000 distinct CDR3 sequences, around 96% seen once. Trimming removed 3 bases at V and 4 bases at J, with 6 bases between. This CDR3 is built from 11 residues. The germline V gene encodes CDR1 DFQATT and CDR2 SNEGSKA (reference sequence). The study's findings and limits: There were 15 to 20 Susac-specific public clones in total CD8+ repertoires and a few in CD8+ TEMRA repertoires.

This receptor was obtained from a human donor with Susac syndrome. The rearrangement links TRBV20-1 to TRBJ1-2; D not certain. Sample: CD8+ T cells from PBMCs. The CDR3 DNA follows: TGCAGTGCTAGGACCGGCTATGGCTACACCTTC. Amino acids: CSARTGYGYTF.